The present TCR beta chain was sequenced within a study of fetal regulatory T cell absence and autoimmunity. Overall study results and limits: Broadly similar TRB gene family usage was seen in pancreas and cord blood.

The protocol was immunoSEQ multiplex PCR, while the TCRdb copy is restricted to in-frame clones and leaves out a portion. The sample records approximately 49,000 clones, about 79% being singletons. As regards this clone: What it binds is not known.

Trimming took 2 bases from V and 8 from J; bases not matched to a gene: 9. Germline CDR1 reads SGHRS; CDR2 reads YFSETQ. The CDR3 runs 16 residues. The specimen sequenced was cord blood. The sequence was obtained from a newborn boy with IPEX syndrome. The rearrangement joins TRBV5-1 to TRBJ2-1; 11 nucleotides agree with TRBD2. Here the CDR3 DNA reads TGCGCCAGCAGCTTACCCGGGACTAGCGGTATCGATGAGCAGTTCTTC. This sequence encodes CASSLPGTSGIDEQFF.